This is a list of T cell receptor beta chains from one sample in a study of identifying expanded T cells in peripheral blood. Data came from immunoSEQ multiplex PCR; TCRdb stores just in-frame clones and leaves some out. The table has approximately 58,000 clones, approximately 90% seen once; the top ten hold 3% to 4.5%. Sequencing was done on a sample of blood. Receptors originate from a person aged 18 to 69 in good health. Both conserved end residues are part of each CDR3. Fields, in order: D gene, clone size, J gene, V gene, CDR3 DNA, CDR3 protein. The D gene is left open where the match is weak. Clone size appears in some rows only: once, few, many, or a class for an expanded clone.

d_call: TRBD1; clone_size: -; j_call: TRBJ2-2; v_call: TRBV5-4; cdr3_nt: TGTGCCAGCAGCTTGGTGGGACAGGAGTACACCGGGGAGCTGTTTTTT; cdr3_aa: CASSLVGQEYTGELFF
d_call: -; clone_size: few; j_call: TRBJ1-1; v_call: TRBV30; cdr3_nt: TGTGCCTGCAAAGACACCTACACTGAAGCTTTCTTT; cdr3_aa: CACKDTYTEAFF
d_call: -; clone_size: -; j_call: TRBJ2-5; v_call: TRBV11-2; cdr3_nt: TGTGCCAGCAGCCCTTACTCGCCCGGGGCCCAGTACTTC; cdr3_aa: CASSPYSPGAQYF
d_call: -; clone_size: -; j_call: TRBJ2-3; v_call: TRBV7-4; cdr3_nt: TGTGCCAGCAGCTTAGGGACGGGGGTAGATACGCAGTATTTT; cdr3_aa: CASSLGTGVDTQYF
d_call: -; clone_size: -; j_call: TRBJ2-1; v_call: TRBV7-8; cdr3_nt: TGTGCCAGCAGCTTACAGGGTTACAATGAGCAGTTCTTC; cdr3_aa: CASSLQGYNEQFF
d_call: -; clone_size: -; j_call: TRBJ1-3; v_call: TRBV1; cdr3_nt: TGCACCAGCAGCTGGGACCCAGGAAGGGACCTTTCCTCTGGAAACACCATATATTTT; cdr3_aa: CTSSWDPGRDLSSGNTIYF
d_call: -; clone_size: -; j_call: TRBJ1-2; v_call: TRBV27; cdr3_nt: TGTGCCAGCAGACGTACAGAACTAACCTATGGCTACACCTTC; cdr3_aa: CASRRTELTYGYTF
d_call: TRBD2; clone_size: -; j_call: TRBJ2-2; v_call: TRBV5-4; cdr3_nt: TGTGCCAGCAGCTTAGGACCGACTAGCGTTTACACCGGGGAGCTGTTTTTT; cdr3_aa: CASSLGPTSVYTGELFF
d_call: TRBD1; clone_size: -; j_call: TRBJ2-5; v_call: TRBV6-5; cdr3_nt: TGTGCCAGCTGGACAGGGGGCGGAGAGACCCAGTACTTC; cdr3_aa: CASWTGGGETQYF
d_call: -; clone_size: -; j_call: TRBJ2-7; v_call: TRBV18; cdr3_nt: TGTGCCAGCTCAACCTACAGGGCATCCTACGAGCAGTACTTC; cdr3_aa: CASSTYRASYEQYF
d_call: TRBD2; clone_size: -; j_call: TRBJ2-7; v_call: TRBV6-1; cdr3_nt: TGTGCCAGCCGGACTAGCGGGGACATCTACGAGCAGTACTTC; cdr3_aa: CASRTSGDIYEQYF
d_call: -; clone_size: -; j_call: TRBJ2-5; v_call: TRBV13; cdr3_nt: TGTGCCAGCAGGGTGAAAGGGGAGACCCAGTACTTC; cdr3_aa: CASRVKGETQYF
d_call: -; clone_size: once; j_call: TRBJ1-2; v_call: TRBV13; cdr3_nt: TGTGCCAGCAGGTCGGGGCAGAGTCAACTATTTCGCTACACCTTC; cdr3_aa: CASRSGQSQLFRYTF
d_call: TRBD1; clone_size: -; j_call: TRBJ2-2; v_call: TRBV6-1; cdr3_nt: TGTGCCAGCAGCCCCGGGACAGCGAACACCGGGGAGCTGTTTTTT; cdr3_aa: CASSPGTANTGELFF
d_call: -; clone_size: -; j_call: TRBJ2-2; v_call: TRBV7-9; cdr3_nt: TGTGCCAGCAGCTTCGACACCGGGGAGCTGTTTTTT; cdr3_aa: CASSFDTGELFF
d_call: TRBD2; clone_size: -; j_call: TRBJ2-3; v_call: TRBV10-3; cdr3_nt: TGTGCCATCAGTGAGAATAGCGGGGGGGCCATAGATACGCAGTATTTT; cdr3_aa: CAISENSGGAIDTQYF
d_call: -; clone_size: -; j_call: TRBJ1-1; v_call: TRBV9; cdr3_nt: TGTGCCAGCAGCGTAGTGGAGGGGAGGGGGACTGAAGCTTTCTTT; cdr3_aa: CASSVVEGRGTEAFF
d_call: -; clone_size: -; j_call: TRBJ2-6; v_call: TRBV6-5; cdr3_nt: TGTGCCAGCAGTTACGACGGGTCCCCTGGGGCCAACGTCCTGACTTTC; cdr3_aa: CASSYDGSPGANVLTF
d_call: TRBD1; clone_size: once; j_call: TRBJ2-7; v_call: TRBV9; cdr3_nt: TGTGCCAGCAACCTACAGGGGGACTACGAGCAGTACTTC; cdr3_aa: CASNLQGDYEQYF
d_call: TRBD1; clone_size: -; j_call: TRBJ1-1; v_call: TRBV27; cdr3_nt: TGTGCCAGCAGTTCACAGGATCCGACAGGGGGCGTCAGAAATGCTTTCTTT; cdr3_aa: CASSSQDPTGGVRNAFF
d_call: -; clone_size: -; j_call: TRBJ1-2; v_call: TRBV7-8; cdr3_nt: TGTGCCAGCAGCTTAGCGCCACAGCGTGGCTACACCTTC; cdr3_aa: CASSLAPQRGYTF
d_call: -; clone_size: -; j_call: TRBJ2-7; v_call: TRBV7-2; cdr3_nt: TGTGCCAGCAGCTTAGCGCTGGCGTACTACGAGCAGTACTTC; cdr3_aa: CASSLALAYYEQYF
d_call: -; clone_size: -; j_call: TRBJ2-7; v_call: TRBV7-2; cdr3_nt: TGTGCCAGCAGCTTGCGGGGGACAACCTACGAGCAGTACTTC; cdr3_aa: CASSLRGTTYEQYF
d_call: -; clone_size: -; j_call: TRBJ2-3; v_call: TRBV11-2; cdr3_nt: TGTGCCAGCAGCCTCGCACCCTGGGATACGCAGTATTTT; cdr3_aa: CASSLAPWDTQYF
d_call: -; clone_size: once; j_call: TRBJ2-1; v_call: TRBV9; cdr3_nt: TGTGCCAGCAGCGTAGGAGGAGAGGAGCAGTTCTTC; cdr3_aa: CASSVGGEEQFF
d_call: -; clone_size: -; j_call: TRBJ2-3; v_call: TRBV25-1; cdr3_nt: TGTGCCAGCAGTGAATTTAGCGGTGGGGGGGATACGCAGTATTTT; cdr3_aa: CASSEFSGGGDTQYF
d_call: -; clone_size: once; j_call: TRBJ2-2; v_call: TRBV28; cdr3_nt: TGTGCCAGCAGTTCCCCGATCTTTATGACGCCTTCTAGCACCGGGGAGCTGTTTTTT; cdr3_aa: CASSSPIFMTPSSTGELFF
d_call: -; clone_size: -; j_call: TRBJ1-5; v_call: TRBV7-2; cdr3_nt: TGTGCCAGCAGCGAGGGACTGCGGCAGCCCCAGCATTTT; cdr3_aa: CASSEGLRQPQHF
d_call: TRBD1; clone_size: -; j_call: TRBJ1-1; v_call: TRBV30; cdr3_nt: TGTGCCTGGAGTAGGGGACAGGGAGTAGGCCCGAACACTGAAGCTTTCTTT; cdr3_aa: CAWSRGQGVGPNTEAFF
d_call: -; clone_size: once; j_call: TRBJ2-2; v_call: TRBV7-8; cdr3_nt: TGTGCCAGCAGCGCAAACCCGACAAACACCGGGGAGCTGTTTTTT; cdr3_aa: CASSANPTNTGELFF
d_call: TRBD1; clone_size: -; j_call: TRBJ2-7; v_call: TRBV19; cdr3_nt: TGTGCCAGTAGTTCATCGGACAGGGCGGGGTACGAGCAGTACTTC; cdr3_aa: CASSSSDRAGYEQYF
d_call: -; clone_size: -; j_call: TRBJ1-2; v_call: TRBV20-1; cdr3_nt: TGCAGTGCTTACCGGGACTTTAGCTACACCTTC; cdr3_aa: CSAYRDFSYTF
d_call: -; clone_size: -; j_call: TRBJ1-2; v_call: TRBV6-5; cdr3_nt: TGTGCCAGCATCTCAACCGATGCGACGGACTATGGCTACACCTTC; cdr3_aa: CASISTDATDYGYTF
d_call: -; clone_size: -; j_call: TRBJ1-2; v_call: TRBV11-2; cdr3_nt: TGTGCCAGCAGCTTAGAGGGCTGGGCAGCTTATGGCTACACCTTC; cdr3_aa: CASSLEGWAAYGYTF
d_call: -; clone_size: -; j_call: TRBJ2-7; v_call: TRBV11-2; cdr3_nt: TGTGCCAGCAGCTTAGTTAGTAACGGGGAGCAGTACTTC; cdr3_aa: CASSLVSNGEQYF
d_call: TRBD2; clone_size: -; j_call: TRBJ2-2; v_call: TRBV2; cdr3_nt: TGTGCCAGCAGCGAAATCATTACTAGCGGGAGATACGGGGAGCTGTTTTTT; cdr3_aa: CASSEIITSGRYGELFF
d_call: -; clone_size: few; j_call: TRBJ1-2; v_call: TRBV10-3; cdr3_nt: TGTGCCATCAGTGACGGGGGCGCTAATGGCTACACCTTC; cdr3_aa: CAISDGGANGYTF
d_call: -; clone_size: -; j_call: TRBJ2-2; v_call: TRBV4-3; cdr3_nt: TGCGCCAGCAGCCAAGAGGGTGGGGGAGTGAGGACCGGGGAGCTGTTTTTT; cdr3_aa: CASSQEGGGVRTGELFF
d_call: -; clone_size: -; j_call: TRBJ2-3; v_call: TRBV25-1; cdr3_nt: TGTGCCAGCAGTGACTTAGGAGGTAACACAGATACGCAGTATTTT; cdr3_aa: CASSDLGGNTDTQYF
d_call: TRBD2; clone_size: -; j_call: TRBJ2-1; v_call: TRBV6-1; cdr3_nt: TGTGCCAGCAAAACTAGCGAGCGGTTCCATGAGCAGTTCTTC; cdr3_aa: CASKTSERFHEQFF
d_call: -; clone_size: few; j_call: TRBJ1-3; v_call: TRBV10-3; cdr3_nt: TGTGCCACCGTGATGACAGTCAACTCTGGAAACACCATATATTTT; cdr3_aa: CATVMTVNSGNTIYF
d_call: -; clone_size: once; j_call: TRBJ1-1; v_call: TRBV18; cdr3_nt: TGTGCCAGCTCTGACCTTGATGGATTTGAAGCTTTCTTT; cdr3_aa: CASSDLDGFEAFF
d_call: -; clone_size: -; j_call: TRBJ1-4; v_call: TRBV7-9; cdr3_nt: TGTGCCAGCAGCTTGGGCCAATCGAGTAATGAAAAACTGTTTTTT; cdr3_aa: CASSLGQSSNEKLFF
d_call: -; clone_size: -; j_call: TRBJ1-1; v_call: TRBV5-1; cdr3_nt: TGCGCCAGCTCTCGGGGGAACACTGAAGCTTTCTTT; cdr3_aa: CASSRGNTEAFF
d_call: TRBD1; clone_size: -; j_call: TRBJ2-3; v_call: TRBV6-1; cdr3_nt: TGTGCCAGCAGTAACGACAGGGTTGATACGCAGTATTTT; cdr3_aa: CASSNDRVDTQYF